This record looks at one T cell receptor (beta chain) sequence and its context. The sample comes from a study of blood T cell repertoires in COVID-19. Study-wide context: Material from acute and convalescent COVID-19 was sourced from the United States, Italy and Spain. In each case, the material was cDNA or gDNA derived from T cells, B-cell-depleted T cells, or PBMCs.

CDR1 is MNHEY, CDR2 SVGAGI, per germline. Unmatched junction bases numbered 6, after V lost 6 bases and J lost 2 bases. This CDR3 comprises 15 residues. The authors' processing: Estimation of nucleated cell counts relied on the amplification of reference gene primers. Generated by immunoSEQ multiplex PCR, the TCRdb table keeps only in-frame clones and is missing some. V, J and clone size derive from that table, while D and trimming were established from the DNA sequence. The sample lists about 110,000 clones; over 65% were seen once. This chain uses TRBV6-5 with TRBJ2-3; 9 bases are a match to TRBD1. Material: peripheral blood. The TCR sequence derives from a middle-aged woman with acute or convalescent COVID-19. In DNA form, the CDR3 reads TGTGCCAGCAGGGACAGGGGATCCCCCACAGATACGCAGTATTTT. This translates into CASRDRGSPTDTQYF.